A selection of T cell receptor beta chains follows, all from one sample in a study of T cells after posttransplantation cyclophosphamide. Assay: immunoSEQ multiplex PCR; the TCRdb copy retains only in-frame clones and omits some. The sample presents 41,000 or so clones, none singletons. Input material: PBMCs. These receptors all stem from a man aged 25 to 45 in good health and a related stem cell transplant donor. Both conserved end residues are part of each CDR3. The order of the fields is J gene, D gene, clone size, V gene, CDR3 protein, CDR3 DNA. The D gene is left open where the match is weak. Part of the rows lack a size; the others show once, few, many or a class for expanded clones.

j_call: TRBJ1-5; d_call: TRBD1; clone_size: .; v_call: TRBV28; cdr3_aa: CATDTTGGKEEQPQHF; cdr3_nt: TGTGCCACCGACACAACAGGGGGCAAAGAAGAACAGCCCCAGCATTTT
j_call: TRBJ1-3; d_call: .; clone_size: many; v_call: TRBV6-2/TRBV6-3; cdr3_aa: CASRSNPIRSGGNTIYF; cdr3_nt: TGTGCCAGCCGATCCAATCCAATACGCTCGGGTGGAAACACCATATATTTT
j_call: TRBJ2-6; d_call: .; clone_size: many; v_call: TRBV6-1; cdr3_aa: CASSVDRLNGANVLTF; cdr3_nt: TGTGCCAGCAGTGTTGACAGGCTCAATGGGGCCAACGTCCTGACTTTC
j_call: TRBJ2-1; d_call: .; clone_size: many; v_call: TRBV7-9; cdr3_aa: CASPGQTRNEQFF; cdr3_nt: TGTGCCAGCCCAGGACAGACCAGGAATGAGCAGTTCTTC
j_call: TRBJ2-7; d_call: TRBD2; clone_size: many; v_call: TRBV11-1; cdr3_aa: CASSSLAELYEQYF; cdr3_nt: TGTGCCAGCAGCTCGCTAGCGGAACTCTACGAGCAGTACTTC
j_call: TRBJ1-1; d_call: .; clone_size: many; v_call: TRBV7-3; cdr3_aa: CASSPLAGDTEAFF; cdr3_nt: TGTGCCAGCAGCCCGCTAGCGGGGGACACTGAAGCTTTCTTT
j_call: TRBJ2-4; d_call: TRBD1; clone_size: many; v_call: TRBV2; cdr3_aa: CASMGQVTVKNIQYF; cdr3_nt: TGTGCCAGCATGGGACAGGTTACGGTCAAAAACATTCAGTACTTC
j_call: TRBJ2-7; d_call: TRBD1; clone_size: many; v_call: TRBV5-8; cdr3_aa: CASSLGQGGLHEQYF; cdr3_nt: TGTGCCAGCAGCTTGGGACAGGGGGGCCTTCACGAGCAGTACTTC
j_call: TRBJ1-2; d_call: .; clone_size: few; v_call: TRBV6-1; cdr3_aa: CASSGQLRDYGYTF; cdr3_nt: TGTGCCAGCAGTGGACAGCTAAGGGACTATGGCTACACCTTC
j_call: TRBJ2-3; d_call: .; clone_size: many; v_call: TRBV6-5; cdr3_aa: CASSLQGGGTDTQYF; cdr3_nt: TGTGCCAGCAGTTTACAGGGAGGGGGCACAGATACGCAGTATTTT
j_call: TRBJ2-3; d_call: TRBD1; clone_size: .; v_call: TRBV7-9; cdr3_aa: CASSFGSTGGTDTQYF; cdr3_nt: TGTGCCAGCAGCTTCGGATCAACAGGGGGAACAGATACGCAGTATTTT
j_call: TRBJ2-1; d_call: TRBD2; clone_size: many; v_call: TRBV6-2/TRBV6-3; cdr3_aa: CASSYRIAGQSSYNEQFF; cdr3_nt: TGTGCCAGCAGTTACCGGATAGCGGGGCAGAGCTCCTACAATGAGCAGTTCTTC
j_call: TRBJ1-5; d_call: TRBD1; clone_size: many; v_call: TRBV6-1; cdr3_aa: CASSSRQGTQPQHF; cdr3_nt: TGTGCCAGCAGTTCCCGACAGGGGACTCAGCCCCAGCATTTT
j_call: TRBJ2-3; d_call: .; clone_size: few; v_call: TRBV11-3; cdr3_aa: CASSYGVGASTDTQYF; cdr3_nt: TGTGCCAGCAGCTATGGAGTGGGGGCTAGCACAGATACGCAGTATTTT
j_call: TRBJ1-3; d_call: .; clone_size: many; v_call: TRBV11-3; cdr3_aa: CASSLGGSSSGNTIYF; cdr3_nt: TGTGCCAGCAGCTTAGGCGGGAGCAGCTCTGGAAACACCATATATTTT
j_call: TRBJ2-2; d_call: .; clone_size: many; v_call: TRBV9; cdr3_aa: CASSVGARPGELFF; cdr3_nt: TGTGCCAGCAGCGTAGGGGCTCGCCCCGGGGAGCTGTTTTTT
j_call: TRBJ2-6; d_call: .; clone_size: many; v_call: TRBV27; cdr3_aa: CASSSEPSGANVLTF; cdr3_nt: TGTGCCAGCAGTTCCGAGCCGTCTGGGGCCAACGTCCTGACTTTC
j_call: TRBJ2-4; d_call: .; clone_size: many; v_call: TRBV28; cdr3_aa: CASSFPQGGRNIQYF; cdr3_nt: TGTGCCAGCAGCTTTCCTCAGGGAGGAAGAAACATTCAGTACTTC
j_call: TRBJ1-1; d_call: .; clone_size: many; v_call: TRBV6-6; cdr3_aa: CASSYNREGSTEAFF; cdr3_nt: TGTGCCAGCAGTTACAACAGGGAGGGGAGCACTGAAGCTTTCTTT
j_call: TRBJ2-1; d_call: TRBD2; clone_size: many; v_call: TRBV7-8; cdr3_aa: CASSLKLAGEQFF; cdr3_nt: TGTGCCAGCAGCTTAAAACTAGCGGGGGAGCAGTTCTTC
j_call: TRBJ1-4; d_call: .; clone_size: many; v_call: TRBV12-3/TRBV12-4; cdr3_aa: CASSDQGFREKLFF; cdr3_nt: TGTGCCAGCAGTGACCAGGGATTCAGAGAAAAACTGTTTTTT
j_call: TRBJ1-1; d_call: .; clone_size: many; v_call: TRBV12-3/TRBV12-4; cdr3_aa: CASSLDGQQSTEAFF; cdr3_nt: TGTGCCAGCAGTTTAGATGGACAGCAAAGCACTGAAGCTTTCTTT
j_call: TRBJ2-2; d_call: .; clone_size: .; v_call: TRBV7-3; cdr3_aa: CASSLFQNTGELFF; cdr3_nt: TGTGCCAGCAGCTTATTCCAGAACACCGGGGAGCTGTTTTTT
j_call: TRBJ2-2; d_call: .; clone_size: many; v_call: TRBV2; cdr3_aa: CASSGNTGELFF; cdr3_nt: TGTGCCAGCAGCGGGAACACCGGGGAGCTGTTTTTT
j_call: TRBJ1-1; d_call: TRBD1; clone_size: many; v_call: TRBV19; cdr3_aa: CASRTDGTVEAFF; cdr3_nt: TGTGCCAGTAGAACCGACGGGACAGTTGAAGCTTTCTTT
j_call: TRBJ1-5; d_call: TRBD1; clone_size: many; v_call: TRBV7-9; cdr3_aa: CASSRSVGQSNQPQHF; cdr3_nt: TGTGCCAGCAGCCGGAGTGTGGGACAGAGCAATCAGCCCCAGCATTTT
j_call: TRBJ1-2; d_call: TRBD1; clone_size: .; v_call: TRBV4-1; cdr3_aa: CASSQAYGTGGSKNGYTF; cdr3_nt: TGCGCCAGCAGCCAAGCCTACGGGACAGGGGGTAGTAAGAATGGCTACACCTTC
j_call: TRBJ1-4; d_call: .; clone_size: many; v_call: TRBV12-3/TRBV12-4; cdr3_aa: CASSPGGEKLFF; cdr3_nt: TGTGCCAGCAGTCCGGGGGGTGAAAAACTGTTTTTT
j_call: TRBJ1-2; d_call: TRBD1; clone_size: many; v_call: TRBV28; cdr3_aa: CASSPQGADYGYTF; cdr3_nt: TGTGCCAGCAGTCCACAGGGGGCGGACTATGGCTACACCTTC
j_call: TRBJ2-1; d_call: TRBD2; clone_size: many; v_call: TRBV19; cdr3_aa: CASSSTSAALIDEQFF; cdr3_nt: TGTGCCAGTAGCTCGACTAGCGCGGCTCTAATCGATGAGCAGTTCTTC
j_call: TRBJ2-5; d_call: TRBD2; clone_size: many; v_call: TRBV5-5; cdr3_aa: CASSWGSASGQKTQYF; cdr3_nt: TGTGCCAGCAGCTGGGGGTCGGCTAGCGGGCAAAAGACCCAGTACTTC
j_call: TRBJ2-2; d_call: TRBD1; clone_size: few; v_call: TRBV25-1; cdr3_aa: CASSPTGGRGTGELFF; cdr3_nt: TGTGCCAGCAGCCCCACAGGGGGGCGGGGAACCGGGGAGCTGTTTTTT
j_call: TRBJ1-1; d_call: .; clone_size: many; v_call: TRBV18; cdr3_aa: CASSRGLPGGMNTEAFF; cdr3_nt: TGTGCCAGCTCCCGAGGACTCCCGGGCGGCATGAACACTGAAGCTTTCTTT
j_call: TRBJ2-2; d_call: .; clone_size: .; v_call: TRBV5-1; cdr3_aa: CASSLGLGQSLTGGELFF; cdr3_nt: TGCGCCAGCAGCTTGGGGTTGGGGCAGTCCCTTACAGGCGGGGAGCTGTTTTTT
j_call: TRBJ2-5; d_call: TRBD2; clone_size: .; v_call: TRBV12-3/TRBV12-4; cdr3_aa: CASSGLAGGPRETQYF; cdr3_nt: TGTGCCAGCAGTGGACTAGCGGGGGGGCCCCGGGAGACCCAGTACTTC
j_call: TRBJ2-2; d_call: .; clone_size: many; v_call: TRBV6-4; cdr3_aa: CASSDRDTGELFF; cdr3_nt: TGTGCCAGCAGTGACAGGGACACCGGGGAGCTGTTTTTT
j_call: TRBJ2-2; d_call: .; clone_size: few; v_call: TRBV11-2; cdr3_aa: CASSSIRFANTGELFF; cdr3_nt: TGTGCCAGCAGCTCCATCAGGTTCGCGAACACCGGGGAGCTGTTTTTT
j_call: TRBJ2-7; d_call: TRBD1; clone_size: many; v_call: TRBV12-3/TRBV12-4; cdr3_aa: CASSPDRGREQYF; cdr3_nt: TGTGCCAGCAGCCCGGACAGGGGGCGCGAGCAGTACTTC
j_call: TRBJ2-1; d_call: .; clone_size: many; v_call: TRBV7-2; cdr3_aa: CASSLSRYNEQFF; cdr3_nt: TGTGCCAGCAGCCTCTCGCGGTACAATGAGCAGTTCTTC
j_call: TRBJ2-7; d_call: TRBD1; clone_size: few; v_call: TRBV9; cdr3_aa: CASSPRDRGGIHEQYF; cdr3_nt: TGTGCCAGCAGCCCTCGAGACAGGGGGGGGATCCACGAGCAGTACTTC
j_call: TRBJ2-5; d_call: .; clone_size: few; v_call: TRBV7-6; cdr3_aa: CASSGAEPQETQYF; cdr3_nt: TGTGCCAGCAGCGGGGCCGAGCCCCAAGAGACCCAGTACTTC
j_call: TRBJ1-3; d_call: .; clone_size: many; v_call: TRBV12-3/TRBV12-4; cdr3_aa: CASRPTVDSGNTIYF; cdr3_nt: TGTGCCAGCAGACCGACAGTAGACTCTGGAAACACCATATATTTT
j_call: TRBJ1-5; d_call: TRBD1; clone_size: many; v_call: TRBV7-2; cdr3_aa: CASSETGVQPQHF; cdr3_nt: TGTGCCAGCAGCGAAACAGGGGTGCAGCCCCAGCATTTT
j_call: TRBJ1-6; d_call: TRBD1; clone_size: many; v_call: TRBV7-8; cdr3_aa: CASSFQTGLVGGSNSPLHF; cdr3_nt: TGTGCCAGCAGCTTCCAGACAGGGTTGGTGGGGGGTTCCAATTCACCCCTCCACTTT
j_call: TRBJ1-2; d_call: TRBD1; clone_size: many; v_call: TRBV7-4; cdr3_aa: CASRRDRESPISYGYTF; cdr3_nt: TGTGCCAGCAGACGGGACAGGGAGTCACCCATCAGTTATGGCTACACCTTC
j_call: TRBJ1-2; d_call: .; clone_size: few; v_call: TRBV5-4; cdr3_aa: CASSRAGEANYGYTF; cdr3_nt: TGTGCCAGCAGCCGGGCAGGGGAGGCAAACTATGGCTACACCTTC
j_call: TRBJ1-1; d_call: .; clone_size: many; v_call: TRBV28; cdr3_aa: CASSLSEYTEAFF; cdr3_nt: TGTGCCAGCAGTTTGTCAGAGTACACTGAAGCTTTCTTT
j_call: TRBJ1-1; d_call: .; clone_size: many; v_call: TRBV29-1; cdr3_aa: CSGSGYATEAFF; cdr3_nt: TGCAGCGGATCAGGGTATGCCACTGAAGCTTTCTTT